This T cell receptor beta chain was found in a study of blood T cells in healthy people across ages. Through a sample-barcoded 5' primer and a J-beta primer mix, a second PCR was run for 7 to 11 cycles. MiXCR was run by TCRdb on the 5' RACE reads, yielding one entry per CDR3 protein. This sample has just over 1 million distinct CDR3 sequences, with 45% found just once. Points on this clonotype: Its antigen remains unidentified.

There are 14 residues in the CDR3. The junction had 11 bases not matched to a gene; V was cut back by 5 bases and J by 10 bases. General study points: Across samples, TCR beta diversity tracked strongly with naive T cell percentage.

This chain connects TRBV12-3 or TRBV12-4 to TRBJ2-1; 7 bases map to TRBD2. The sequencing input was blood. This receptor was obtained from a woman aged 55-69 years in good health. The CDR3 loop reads CASSQFGTTGEQFF. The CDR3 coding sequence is TGTGCCAGCAGTCAATTCGGGACTACGGGCGAGCAGTTCTTC.